The subject of this entry is one T cell receptor beta chain. This sample was taken from a study of cytomegalovirus exposure and HLA in healthy donors. This CDR3 has 16 amino acids. V lost 1 base and J lost 0, with 13 bases in between. CDR1 is LGHNA, CDR2 YNFKEQ, per germline. The PCR ran on 60 Vbeta and 13 Jbeta primers. Data came from immunoSEQ multiplex PCR; TCRdb stores just in-frame clones and leaves some out. The sample contains about 170,000 clones, approximately 80% of which appear only once. The sample taken for sequencing was PBMCs. The sequence came from a female donor in good health and CMV-seronegative. This chain joins TRBV4-2 and TRBJ2-7; no firm D call. The CDR3 DNA sequence: TGTGCCAGCAGCCAAGTAGCTGGAGACCCCTCCTACGAGCAGTACTTC. It codes for CASSQVAGDPSYEQYF.